The rows below give T cell receptor beta chains drawn from one sample of a study of breast tumors, draining lymph nodes, adjacent tissues. Each CDR3 protein is one row after TCRdb ran MiXCR on the multiplex PCR reads. The sample lists under 300,000 distinct CDR3 sequences, under 40% occurring once. The sequenced sample was axillary lymph node tissue. The receptor source for this set is a female donor with breast cancer. Some clones in this sample may be carry-over from other donors' samples. The CDR3 runs from the conserved cysteine through the conserved F or W. D genes are given only for firm matches. Where a row states a size, it is once, few, many or the class of an expanded clone; other rows omit it.

j_call,d_call,clone_size,cdr3_length,v_call,cdr3_nt,cdr3_aa
TRBJ2-5,.,.,13,TRBV15,TGTGCCACCACCGAGGCCCGCCAAGAGACCCAGTACTTC,CATTEARQETQYF
TRBJ2-5,TRBD2,many,15,TRBV7-6,TGTGCCAGCAGCTTTATGGGCGGGAGCCAAGAGACCCAGTACTTC,CASSFMGGSQETQYF
TRBJ2-1,.,few,18,TRBV5-1,TGCGCCAGCAGCTTGGGTCTAAGGCCCCAGCTTGTCCCACCTGAGCAGTTCTTC,CASSLGLRPQLVPPEQFF
TRBJ2-1,TRBD2,many,16,TRBV20-1,TGCAGTGCTAGATTGGGACTAGCGGGAGGGCGGAATGAGCAGTTCTTC,CSARLGLAGGRNEQFF
TRBJ1-1,.,.,13,TRBV2,TGTGCCAGCAGTGGAGCCAAGAACACTGAAGCTTTCTTT,CASSGAKNTEAFF
TRBJ2-7,TRBD2,.,14,TRBV6-6,TGTGCCAGCAGTGGGACTAGCGGGAGTAACGAGCAGTACTTC,CASSGTSGSNEQYF
TRBJ2-1,.,many,15,TRBV7-2,TGTGCCAGCAGCCCACCGCGGCGGGGTTACAATGAGCAGTTCTTC,CASSPPRRGYNEQFF
TRBJ2-5,.,.,15,TRBV11-2,TGTGCCAGCAGCTTAGACGTTCCGGCTAAAGAGACCCAGTACTTC,CASSLDVPAKETQYF
TRBJ1-3,.,many,13,TRBV6-5,TGTGCCAGCAGTTACTCGAAGTCGGGGGGCCAATATTTT,CASSYSKSGGQYF
TRBJ2-7,.,.,13,TRBV3-1,TGTGCCAGCAGCCAAGAAGGTCTCTACGAGCAGTACTTC,CASSQEGLYEQYF
TRBJ1-2,TRBD1,once,15,TRBV28,TGTGCCAGCAGTTTTCAAACAGGGGCAGCCGGGGGCTACACCTTC,CASSFQTGAAGGYTF
TRBJ2-2,TRBD2,.,19,TRBV7-8,TGTGCCAGCAGCCGGAGAGGACTAGCGGGCCTGAGCGTTACCGGGGAGCTGTTTTTT,CASSRRGLAGLSVTGELFF
TRBJ2-7,TRBD1,.,17,TRBV5-5,TGTGCCAGCAGCTTGGAACCTTCCCCCGGACAGGGCTACGAGCAGTACTTC,CASSLEPSPGQGYEQYF
TRBJ2-3,TRBD2,.,15,TRBV6-2/TRBV6-3,TGTGCCAGCACCCTAGCGGGGGGGGAGGCAGATACGCAGTATTTT,CASTLAGGEADTQYF
TRBJ2-1,TRBD2,few,16,TRBV18,TGTGCCAGCTCACCTCAAGCGGGGGGCCTCTTCAATGAGCAGTTCTTC,CASSPQAGGLFNEQFF
TRBJ1-2,TRBD1,.,13,TRBV20-1,TGCAGTGCCCAGCGGACAGGGCAAAGGGGCTACACCTTC,CSAQRTGQRGYTF
TRBJ2-1,TRBD2,.,16,TRBV2,TGTGCCAGCAGTGAGGGGACTAGCGGGATCTACAATGAGCAGTTCTTC,CASSEGTSGIYNEQFF
TRBJ2-1,TRBD1,many,15,TRBV20-1,TGCAGTGCTAGAGGGTTAGACAGGGGTAACAATGAGCAGTTCTTC,CSARGLDRGNNEQFF
TRBJ2-4,.,few,16,TRBV5-1,TGCGCCAGCAGCGAACGACAGGTGTTAGCCAAAAACATTCAGTACTTC,CASSERQVLAKNIQYF
TRBJ1-4,TRBD1,many,14,TRBV3-1,TGTGCCAGCAGCCGGGACAGGGTAGAGGGAAAACTGTTTTTT,CASSRDRVEGKLFF
TRBJ2-3,.,.,21,TRBV5-1,.,CASSFYICSADRTGFGDTQYF
TRBJ2-1,TRBD2,many,16,TRBV19,TGTGCCAGTAAGGCCAGGCGGGAGATGGGAAGAAATGAGCAGTTCTTC,CASKARREMGRNEQFF
TRBJ2-5,TRBD1,many,15,TRBV5-8,TGTGCCAGCAGCCCCGGGACAGGGGAGTATGAGACCCAGTACTTC,CASSPGTGEYETQYF
TRBJ2-3,.,few,18,TRBV9,TGTGCCAGCAGCGGGGGGCCCCCGCAGGGGTTGCTCACAGATACGCAGTATTTT,CASSGGPPQGLLTDTQYF
TRBJ1-2,.,.,15,TRBV6-1,TGTGCCAGCAGTGAAGCGGGGGCGACAACTAATGGCTACACCTTC,CASSEAGATTNGYTF
TRBJ2-5,.,few,14,TRBV28,TGTGCCAGCAGCAGGGGGGCTTTCCAAGAGACCCAGTACTTC,CASSRGAFQETQYF
TRBJ1-6,.,few,15,TRBV28,TGTGCCAGCAGTTCCCTACCCACCTATAATTCACCCCTCCACTTT,CASSSLPTYNSPLHF
TRBJ1-6,.,many,16,TRBV9,TGTGCCAGCAGCGTAGCTCGGAACAGATATAATTCACCCCTCCACTTT,CASSVARNRYNSPLHF
TRBJ2-2,.,many,14,TRBV10-2,TGCGCCAGCAGTGGGCCGTGGGAGACCGGGGAGCTGTTTTTT,CASSGPWETGELFF